This TCR beta chain was profiled in a study of cytomegalovirus exposure and HLA in healthy donors. Study-level results: A later analysis found most CMV-associated TCR beta chains apparently HLA-restricted. Later genetic work tied a missense DCLRE1C variant to beta-chain V and J trimming. Researchers left out some V segments, among them TRBV6-2 and TRBV6-3, as indistinguishable.

The PCR ran on 60 Vbeta and 13 Jbeta primers. The assay was immunoSEQ multiplex PCR, and TCRdb's table has in-frame clones only and misses some. The sample has approximately 110,000 clones; roughly 80% are singletons. V was trimmed by 3 bases and J by 4 bases, leaving 7 bases between them. CDR1 is MNHEY, CDR2 SMNVEV, per germline (reference sequence). CDR3 length: 13 amino acids. As regards this clone: The antigen is unknown.

The chain combines TRBV27 with TRBJ1-5, with D possibly TRBD1 on 5 matching bases. The sequenced material came from PBMCs. The TCR originated in a woman in her thirties or forties in good health and CMV-seronegative. The CDR3 nucleotides read TGTGCCAGCAGTTTGACAGCAAATCAGCCCCAGCATTTT. Its translation is CASSLTANQPQHF.